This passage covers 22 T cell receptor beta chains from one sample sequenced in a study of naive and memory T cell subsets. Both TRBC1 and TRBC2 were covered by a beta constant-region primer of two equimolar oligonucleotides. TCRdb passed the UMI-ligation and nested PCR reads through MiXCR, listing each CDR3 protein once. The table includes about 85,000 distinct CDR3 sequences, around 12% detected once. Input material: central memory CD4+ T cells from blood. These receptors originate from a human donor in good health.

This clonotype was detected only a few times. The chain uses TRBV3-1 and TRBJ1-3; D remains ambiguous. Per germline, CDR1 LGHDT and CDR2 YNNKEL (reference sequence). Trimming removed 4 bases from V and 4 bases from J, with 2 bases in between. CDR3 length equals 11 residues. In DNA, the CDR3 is TGTGCCAGCAGCCCGGGAAACACCATATATTTT. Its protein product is CASSPGNTIYF.

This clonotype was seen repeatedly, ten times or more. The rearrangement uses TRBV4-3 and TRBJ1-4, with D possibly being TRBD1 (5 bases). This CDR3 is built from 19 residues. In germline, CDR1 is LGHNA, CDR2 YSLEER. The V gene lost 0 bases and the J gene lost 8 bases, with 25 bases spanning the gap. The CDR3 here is CASSQDGNRRGVTGEKLFF. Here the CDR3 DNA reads TGCGCCAGCAGCCAAGATGGAAACCGCCGGGGGGTGACTGGGGAAAAACTGTTTTTT.

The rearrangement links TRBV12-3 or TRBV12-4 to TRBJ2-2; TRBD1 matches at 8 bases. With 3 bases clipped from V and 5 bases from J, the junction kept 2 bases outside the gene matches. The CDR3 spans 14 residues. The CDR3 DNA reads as TGTGCCAGCAGTTTTAACAGGGGGACCGGGGAGCTGTTTTTT. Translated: CASSFNRGTGELFF.

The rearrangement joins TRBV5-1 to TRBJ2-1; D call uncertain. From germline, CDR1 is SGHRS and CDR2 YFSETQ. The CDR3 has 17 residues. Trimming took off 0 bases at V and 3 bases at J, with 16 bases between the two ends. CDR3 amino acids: CASSLEGMGGRYNEQFF. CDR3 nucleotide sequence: TGCGCCAGCAGCTTGGAAGGTATGGGCGGACGCTACAATGAGCAGTTCTTC.

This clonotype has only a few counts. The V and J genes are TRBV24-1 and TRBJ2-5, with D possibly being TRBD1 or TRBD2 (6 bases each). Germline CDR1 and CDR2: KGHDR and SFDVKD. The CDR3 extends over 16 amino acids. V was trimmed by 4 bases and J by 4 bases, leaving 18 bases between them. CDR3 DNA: TGTGCCACCAGTGACCAAACAAGGGGGGACCTAGAGACCCAGTACTTC. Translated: CATSDQTRGDLETQYF.

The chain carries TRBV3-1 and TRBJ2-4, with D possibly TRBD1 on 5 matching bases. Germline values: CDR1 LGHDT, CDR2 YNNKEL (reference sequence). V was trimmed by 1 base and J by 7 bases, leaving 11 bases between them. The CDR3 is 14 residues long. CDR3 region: CASSQGGGVNIQYF. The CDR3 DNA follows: TGTGCCAGCAGCCAAGGGGGCGGAGTCAACATTCAGTACTTC.

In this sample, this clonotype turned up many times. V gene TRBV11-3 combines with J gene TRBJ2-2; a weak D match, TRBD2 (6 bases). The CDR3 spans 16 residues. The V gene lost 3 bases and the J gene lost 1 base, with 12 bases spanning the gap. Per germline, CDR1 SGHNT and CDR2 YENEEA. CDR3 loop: CASSFVGGRNTGELFF. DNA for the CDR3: TGTGCCAGCAGCTTCGTGGGAGGTCGGAACACCGGGGAGCTGTTTTTT.

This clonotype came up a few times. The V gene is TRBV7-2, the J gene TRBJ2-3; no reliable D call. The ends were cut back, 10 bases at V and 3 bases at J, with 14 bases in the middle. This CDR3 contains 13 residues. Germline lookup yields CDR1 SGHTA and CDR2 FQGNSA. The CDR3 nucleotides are TGTGCCACATTCCCGTACGGGACAGATACGCAGTATTTT. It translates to CATFPYGTDTQYF. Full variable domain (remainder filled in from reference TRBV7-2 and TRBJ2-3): GAGVSQSPSNKVTEKGKDVELRCDPISGHTALYWYRQSLGQGLEFLIYFQGNSAPDKSGLPSDRFSAERTGGSVSTLTIQRTQQEDSAVYLCATFPYGTDTQYFGPGTRLTVL.

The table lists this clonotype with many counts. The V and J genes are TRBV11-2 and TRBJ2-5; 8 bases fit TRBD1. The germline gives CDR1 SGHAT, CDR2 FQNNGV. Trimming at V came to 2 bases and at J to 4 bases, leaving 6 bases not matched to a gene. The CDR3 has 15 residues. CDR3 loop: CASSLQGAVGETQYF. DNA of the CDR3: TGTGCCAGCAGCTTACAGGGGGCGGTCGGAGAGACCCAGTACTTC.

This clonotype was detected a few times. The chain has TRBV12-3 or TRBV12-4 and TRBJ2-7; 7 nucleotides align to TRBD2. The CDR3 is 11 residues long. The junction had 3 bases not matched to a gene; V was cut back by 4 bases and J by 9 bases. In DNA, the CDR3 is TGTGCCAGCAGTTCTGGGGGGGGGCAGTACTTC. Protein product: CASSSGGGQYF.

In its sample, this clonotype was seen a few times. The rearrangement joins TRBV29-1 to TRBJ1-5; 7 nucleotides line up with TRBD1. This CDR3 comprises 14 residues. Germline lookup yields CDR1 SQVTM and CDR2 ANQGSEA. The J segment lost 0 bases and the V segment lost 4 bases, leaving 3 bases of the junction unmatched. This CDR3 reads CSVAQGDSNQPQHF. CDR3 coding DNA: TGCAGCGTTGCCCAGGGGGATAGCAATCAGCCCCAGCATTTT.

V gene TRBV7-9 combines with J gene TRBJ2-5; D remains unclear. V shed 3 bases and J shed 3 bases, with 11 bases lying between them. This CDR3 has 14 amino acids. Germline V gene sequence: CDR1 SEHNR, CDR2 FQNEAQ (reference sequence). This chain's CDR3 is CASSLFPGEETQYF. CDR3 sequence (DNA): TGTGCCAGCAGCTTGTTCCCGGGTGAAGAGACCCAGTACTTC.

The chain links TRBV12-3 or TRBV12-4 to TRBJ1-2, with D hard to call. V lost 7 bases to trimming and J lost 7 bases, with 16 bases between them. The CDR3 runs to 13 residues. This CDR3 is CASTIQVVSGYTF. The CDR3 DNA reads TGTGCCAGCACTATTCAGGTGGTTTCTGGCTACACCTTC.

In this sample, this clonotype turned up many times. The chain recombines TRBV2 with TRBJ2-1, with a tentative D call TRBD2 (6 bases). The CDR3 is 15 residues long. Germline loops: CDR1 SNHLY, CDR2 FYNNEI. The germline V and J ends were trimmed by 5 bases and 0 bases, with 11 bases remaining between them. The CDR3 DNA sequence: TGTGCCAGCAGTCCCGGGACTTCCTCCTACAATGAGCAGTTCTTC. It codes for CASSPGTSSYNEQFF. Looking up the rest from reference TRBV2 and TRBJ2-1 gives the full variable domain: EPEVTQTPSHQVTQMGQEVILRCVPISNHLYFYWYRQILGQKVEFLVSFYNNEISEKSEIFDDQFSVERPDGSNFTLKIRSTKLEDSAMYFCASSPGTSSYNEQFFGPGTRLTVL.

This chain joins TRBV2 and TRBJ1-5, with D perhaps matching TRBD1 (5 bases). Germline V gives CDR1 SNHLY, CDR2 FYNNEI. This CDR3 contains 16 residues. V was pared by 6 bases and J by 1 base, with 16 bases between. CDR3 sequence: CASSRTGQGSNQPQHF. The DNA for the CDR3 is TGTGCCAGCAGCCGAACGGGGCAGGGCAGCAATCAGCCCCAGCATTTT.

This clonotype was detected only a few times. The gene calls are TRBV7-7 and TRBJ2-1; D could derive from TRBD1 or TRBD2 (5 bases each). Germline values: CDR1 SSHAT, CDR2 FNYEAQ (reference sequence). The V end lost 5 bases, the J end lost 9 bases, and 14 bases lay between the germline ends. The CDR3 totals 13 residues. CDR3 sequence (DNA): TGTGCCAGCAGCCCCGGGGCTAGCAGTGAGCAGTTCTTC. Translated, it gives CASSPGASSEQFF.

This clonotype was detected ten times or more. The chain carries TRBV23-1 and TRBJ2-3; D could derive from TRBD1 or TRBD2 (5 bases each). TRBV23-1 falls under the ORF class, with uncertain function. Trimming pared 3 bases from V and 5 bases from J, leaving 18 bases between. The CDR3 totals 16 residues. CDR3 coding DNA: TGCGCCAGCAGTCATGGCTCCGCTGGGGGAGAAGATACGCAGTATTTT. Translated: CASSHGSAGGEDTQYF.

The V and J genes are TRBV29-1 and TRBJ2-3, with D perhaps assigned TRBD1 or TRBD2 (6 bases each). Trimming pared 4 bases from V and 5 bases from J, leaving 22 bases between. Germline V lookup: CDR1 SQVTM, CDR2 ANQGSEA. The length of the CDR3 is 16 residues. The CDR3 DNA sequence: TGCAGCGTTGGTGGACTGACAGGAGGGAAGGGAGATACGCAGTATTTT. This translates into CSVGGLTGGKGDTQYF.

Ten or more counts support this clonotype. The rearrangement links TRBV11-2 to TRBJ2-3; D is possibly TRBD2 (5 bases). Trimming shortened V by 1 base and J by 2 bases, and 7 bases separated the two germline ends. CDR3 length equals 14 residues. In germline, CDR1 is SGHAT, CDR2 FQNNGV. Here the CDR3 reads CASSLGLPTDTQYF. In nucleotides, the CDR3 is TGTGCCAGCAGCTTAGGACTACCCACAGATACGCAGTATTTT. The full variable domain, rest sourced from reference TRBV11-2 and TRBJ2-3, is EAGVAQSPRYKIIEKRQSVAFWCNPISGHATLYWYQQILGQGPKLLIQFQNNGVVDDSQLPKDRFSAERLKGVDSTLKIQPAKLEDSAVYLCASSLGLPTDTQYFGPGTRLTVL.

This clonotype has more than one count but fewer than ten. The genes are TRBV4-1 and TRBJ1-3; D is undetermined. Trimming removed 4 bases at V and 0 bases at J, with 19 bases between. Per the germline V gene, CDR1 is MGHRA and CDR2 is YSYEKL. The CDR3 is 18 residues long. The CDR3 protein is CASSRRRETTNSGNTIYF. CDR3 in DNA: TGCGCCAGCAGCCGGCGTAGGGAGACTACAAACTCTGGAAACACCATATATTTT.

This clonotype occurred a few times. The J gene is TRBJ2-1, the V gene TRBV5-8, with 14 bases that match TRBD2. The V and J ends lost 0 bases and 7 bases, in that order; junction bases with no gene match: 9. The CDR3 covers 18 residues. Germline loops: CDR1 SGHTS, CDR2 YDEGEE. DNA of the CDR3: TGTGCCAGCAGCTTGGCCGGGACTAGCGGGAGTTCGTGGAATGAGCAGTTCTTC. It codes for CASSLAGTSGSSWNEQFF.

CDR3 amino acids: CSVEGKGGSYEQYF. The CDR3 DNA reads TGCAGCGTTGAGGGAAAGGGGGGTTCCTACGAGCAGTACTTC. The rearrangement links TRBV29-1 to TRBJ2-7, with D perhaps being TRBD1 or TRBD2 (6 bases each). Germline assignment: CDR1 SQVTM and CDR2 ANQGSEA. The CDR3 extends over 14 amino acids. V gave up 3 bases and J gave up 1 base, with 13 bases separating them.